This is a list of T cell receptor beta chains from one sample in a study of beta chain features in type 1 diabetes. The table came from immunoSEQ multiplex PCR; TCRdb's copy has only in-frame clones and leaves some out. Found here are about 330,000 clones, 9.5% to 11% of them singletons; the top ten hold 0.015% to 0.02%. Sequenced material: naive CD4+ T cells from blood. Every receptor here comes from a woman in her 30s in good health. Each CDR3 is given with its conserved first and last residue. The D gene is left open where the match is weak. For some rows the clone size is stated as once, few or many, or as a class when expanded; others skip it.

CDR3aa: CASSLLAGIGTGELFF
CDR3nt: TGTGCCAGCAGTTTATTGGCGGGAATAGGCACCGGGGAGCTGTTTTTT
d_gene: NA
v_gene: TRBV28
j_gene: TRBJ2-2
abundance: NA

CDR3aa: CATSRQGISYEQYF
CDR3nt: TGTGCCACCTCACGCCAGGGGATCTCCTACGAGCAGTACTTC
d_gene: NA
v_gene: TRBV19
j_gene: TRBJ2-7
abundance: few

CDR3aa: CAISASGRAGITDTQYF
CDR3nt: TGTGCCATCAGCGCCAGCGGGAGGGCCGGGATCACAGATACGCAGTATTTT
d_gene: TRBD2
v_gene: TRBV10-3
j_gene: TRBJ2-3
abundance: NA

CDR3aa: CASSLGPGVSETQYF
CDR3nt: TGCGCCAGCAGCTTGGGACCGGGAGTCAGTGAGACCCAGTACTTC
d_gene: NA
v_gene: TRBV5-1
j_gene: TRBJ2-5
abundance: NA

CDR3aa: CSVDTFGQGMGETQYF
CDR3nt: TGCAGCGTAGACACTTTCGGACAGGGTATGGGAGAGACCCAGTACTTC
d_gene: TRBD1
v_gene: TRBV29-1
j_gene: TRBJ2-5
abundance: few

CDR3aa: CASSRPDSGAETQYF
CDR3nt: TGCGCCAGCAGCCGTCCTGATAGCGGGGCGGAGACCCAGTACTTC
d_gene: TRBD2
v_gene: TRBV5-1
j_gene: TRBJ2-5
abundance: NA

CDR3aa: CASSTSDTQYF
CDR3nt: TGTGCCAGTAGTACGTCAGATACGCAGTATTTT
d_gene: NA
v_gene: TRBV19
j_gene: TRBJ2-3
abundance: few

CDR3aa: CASSSPGLAGGKYEQYF
CDR3nt: TGTGCCAGCAGTTCCCCCGGACTAGCGGGAGGAAAATACGAGCAGTACTTC
d_gene: TRBD2
v_gene: TRBV28
j_gene: TRBJ2-7
abundance: NA

CDR3aa: CASRGGQGAQETQYF
CDR3nt: TGTGCCAGCAGGGGGGGACAGGGGGCACAAGAGACCCAGTACTTC
d_gene: TRBD1
v_gene: TRBV28
j_gene: TRBJ2-5
abundance: NA

CDR3aa: CASSQGLGQGTFQQYF
CDR3nt: TGTGCCAGCAGCCAAGGGCTTGGCCAGGGGACCTTTCAGCAGTACTTC
d_gene: NA
v_gene: TRBV14
j_gene: TRBJ2-7
abundance: few

CDR3aa: CASSQEWGQGLYNEQFF
CDR3nt: TGTGCCAGCAGCCAAGAGTGGGGACAGGGTCTATACAATGAGCAGTTCTTC
d_gene: TRBD1
v_gene: TRBV4-2
j_gene: TRBJ2-1
abundance: once

CDR3aa: CASSLGAQGYTF
CDR3nt: TGTGCCAGCAGTTTGGGAGCGCAGGGCTACACCTTC
d_gene: NA
v_gene: TRBV28
j_gene: TRBJ1-2
abundance: NA

CDR3aa: CASSTSGSSYNEQFF
CDR3nt: TGTGCCAGCAGCACTAGCGGGAGCTCCTACAATGAGCAGTTCTTC
d_gene: TRBD2
v_gene: TRBV6-4
j_gene: TRBJ2-1
abundance: few

CDR3aa: CASSLQQGVRGISYEQYF
CDR3nt: TGTGCCAGCTCACTTCAACAGGGTGTTCGCGGTATATCCTACGAGCAGTACTTC
d_gene: NA
v_gene: TRBV18
j_gene: TRBJ2-7
abundance: NA

CDR3aa: CASRTSTAEFDGELFF
CDR3nt: TGTGCCAGCAGAACCTCGACAGCAGAATTCGACGGGGAGCTGTTTTTT
d_gene: NA
v_gene: TRBV5-4
j_gene: TRBJ2-2
abundance: few

CDR3aa: CASSQGSGSTDTQYF
CDR3nt: TGTGCCAGCAGCCAGGGTAGCGGGAGCACAGATACGCAGTATTTT
d_gene: TRBD2
v_gene: TRBV4-2
j_gene: TRBJ2-3
abundance: few

CDR3aa: CAWRGTSGSSYEQYF
CDR3nt: TGTGCCTGGAGGGGGACTAGCGGAAGCTCCTACGAGCAGTACTTC
d_gene: TRBD2
v_gene: TRBV30
j_gene: TRBJ2-7
abundance: NA

CDR3aa: CASKRGTNTGELFF
CDR3nt: TGTGCCAGCAAAAGGGGGACGAACACCGGGGAGCTGTTTTTT
d_gene: NA
v_gene: TRBV6-1
j_gene: TRBJ2-2
abundance: NA

CDR3aa: CASSDHAGGHYEQYF
CDR3nt: TGTGCCAGCAGTGACCATGCGGGAGGGCATTACGAGCAGTACTTC
d_gene: TRBD2
v_gene: TRBV25-1
j_gene: TRBJ2-7
abundance: NA

CDR3aa: CASSTRTGKANYGYTF
CDR3nt: TGTGCCAGCAGTACCAGGACAGGCAAAGCTAACTATGGCTACACCTTC
d_gene: TRBD1
v_gene: TRBV27
j_gene: TRBJ1-2
abundance: few

CDR3aa: CASSQDSNSAGTQYF
CDR3nt: TGCGCCAGCAGCCAAGATAGCAACTCGGCGGGGACCCAGTACTTC
d_gene: NA
v_gene: TRBV4-3
j_gene: TRBJ2-5
abundance: NA

CDR3aa: CASSLGTGIGNEQFF
CDR3nt: TGCGCCAGCAGCTTGGGGACAGGGATTGGCAATGAGCAGTTCTTC
d_gene: TRBD1
v_gene: TRBV5-1
j_gene: TRBJ2-1
abundance: few

CDR3aa: CASRPLAESTDTQYF
CDR3nt: TGCGCCAGCAGACCACTAGCGGAGAGCACAGATACGCAGTATTTT
d_gene: TRBD2
v_gene: TRBV5-1
j_gene: TRBJ2-3
abundance: few

CDR3aa: CASTVRNQPQHF
CDR3nt: TGTGCCAGCACCGTGAGGAATCAGCCCCAGCATTTT
d_gene: NA
v_gene: TRBV28
j_gene: TRBJ1-5
abundance: few

CDR3aa: CASSISGRAIWDTQYF
CDR3nt: TGTGCCAGCAGCATTAGCGGGAGGGCCATCTGGGATACGCAGTATTTT
d_gene: TRBD2
v_gene: TRBV13
j_gene: TRBJ2-3
abundance: NA

CDR3aa: CASSPPADTQYF
CDR3nt: TGCGCCAGCAGCCCCCCCGCGGATACGCAGTATTTT
d_gene: NA
v_gene: TRBV5-1
j_gene: TRBJ2-3
abundance: few

CDR3aa: CASSTGTSGSIQYF
CDR3nt: TGTGCCAGCAGCACCGGGACTAGCGGGAGTATACAGTACTTC
d_gene: TRBD2
v_gene: TRBV7-2
j_gene: TRBJ2-5
abundance: NA

CDR3aa: CASQLNTEAFF
CDR3nt: TGTGCCAGCCAATTGAACACTGAAGCTTTCTTT
d_gene: NA
v_gene: TRBV25-1
j_gene: TRBJ1-1
abundance: NA

CDR3aa: CASSQQTSGNYNEQFF
CDR3nt: TGCGCCAGCAGCCAACAAACTAGCGGCAACTACAATGAGCAGTTCTTC
d_gene: TRBD2
v_gene: TRBV4-3
j_gene: TRBJ2-1
abundance: few

CDR3aa: CAWSAVRLTEAFF
CDR3nt: TGTGCCTGGAGTGCCGTGAGGCTCACTGAAGCTTTCTTT
d_gene: NA
v_gene: TRBV30
j_gene: TRBJ1-1
abundance: few

CDR3aa: CASSLGGGTFTDTQYF
CDR3nt: TGTGCCAGCAGCTTGGGTGGCGGGACGTTCACAGATACGCAGTATTTT
d_gene: NA
v_gene: TRBV5-4
j_gene: TRBJ2-3
abundance: few

CDR3aa: CATRFGTSGGNEQFF
CDR3nt: TGTGCCACCAGGTTTGGGACTAGCGGGGGGAATGAGCAGTTCTTC
d_gene: TRBD2
v_gene: TRBV15
j_gene: TRBJ2-1
abundance: NA

CDR3aa: CSVDAGSRNEQFF
CDR3nt: TGCAGCGTTGACGCAGGGTCGCGCAATGAGCAGTTCTTC
d_gene: NA
v_gene: TRBV29-1
j_gene: TRBJ2-1
abundance: few

CDR3aa: CSVERRGRQDTEAFF
CDR3nt: TGCAGCGTTGAAAGAAGGGGGCGCCAGGACACTGAAGCTTTCTTT
d_gene: TRBD1
v_gene: TRBV29-1
j_gene: TRBJ1-1
abundance: NA

CDR3aa: CASSPGDRTDTQYF
CDR3nt: TGTGCCAGCAGTCCAGGGGATCGCACAGATACGCAGTATTTT
d_gene: NA
v_gene: TRBV28
j_gene: TRBJ2-3
abundance: few

CDR3aa: CSVHAHSMNTEAFF
CDR3nt: TGCAGCGTGCACGCGCACAGCATGAACACTGAAGCTTTCTTT
d_gene: NA
v_gene: TRBV29-1
j_gene: TRBJ1-1
abundance: NA

CDR3aa: CASMGGLTGELFF
CDR3nt: TGTGCCAGCATGGGGGGGCTCACCGGGGAGCTGTTTTTT
d_gene: NA
v_gene: TRBV2
j_gene: TRBJ2-2
abundance: few

CDR3aa: CSGSGTKNTEAFF
CDR3nt: TGCAGCGGTTCCGGGACAAAGAACACTGAAGCTTTCTTT
d_gene: NA
v_gene: TRBV29-1
j_gene: TRBJ1-1
abundance: NA

CDR3aa: CASSSLTSGRAGEQFF
CDR3nt: TGCGCCAGCAGCTCCTTGACTAGCGGGAGGGCCGGAGAGCAGTTCTTC
d_gene: TRBD2
v_gene: TRBV5-1
j_gene: TRBJ2-1
abundance: NA

CDR3aa: CASSPQTGETQYF
CDR3nt: TGTGCCAGCAGCCCTCAGACAGGAGAGACCCAGTACTTC
d_gene: NA
v_gene: TRBV7-3
j_gene: TRBJ2-5
abundance: NA

CDR3aa: CASSVQAGGWDTQYF
CDR3nt: TGTGCCAGCAGCGTCCAAGCGGGAGGCTGGGATACGCAGTATTTT
d_gene: TRBD2
v_gene: TRBV9
j_gene: TRBJ2-3
abundance: NA

CDR3aa: CASIDRGGETQYF
CDR3nt: TGTGCCAGCATTGACAGGGGCGGGGAGACCCAGTACTTC
d_gene: TRBD1
v_gene: TRBV6-5
j_gene: TRBJ2-5
abundance: NA

CDR3aa: CASSPRQGIAKNIQYF
CDR3nt: TGCGCCAGCAGCCCTAGACAGGGAATAGCCAAAAACATTCAGTACTTC
d_gene: TRBD1
v_gene: TRBV5-1
j_gene: TRBJ2-4
abundance: few

CDR3aa: CASSSDTIRRFF
CDR3nt: TGTGCCAGCAGTTCCGACACAATTCGTCGGTTCTTC
d_gene: NA
v_gene: TRBV28
j_gene: TRBJ2-1
abundance: few

CDR3aa: CATSRGTGEVEQYF
CDR3nt: TGTGCCACCAGCAGAGGGACGGGGGAGGTCGAGCAGTACTTC
d_gene: NA
v_gene: TRBV15
j_gene: TRBJ2-7
abundance: NA

CDR3aa: CASSGDGGAYNEQFF
CDR3nt: TGTGCCAGCAGCGGCGACGGGGGGGCGTACAATGAGCAGTTCTTC
d_gene: TRBD2
v_gene: TRBV9
j_gene: TRBJ2-1
abundance: few

CDR3aa: CAPRYEQGPQETQYF
CDR3nt: TGTGCCCCCCGGTATGAGCAGGGCCCCCAAGAGACCCAGTACTTC
d_gene: NA
v_gene: TRBV25-1
j_gene: TRBJ2-5
abundance: NA

CDR3aa: CASSQWGTGGERELFF
CDR3nt: TGCGCCAGCAGCCAATGGGGGACAGGGGGAGAAAGGGAGCTGTTTTTT
d_gene: TRBD1
v_gene: TRBV4-1
j_gene: TRBJ2-2
abundance: NA